These T cell receptor beta chains were read from a single sample in a study of blood T cell repertoires in COVID-19. TCRdb's copy holds only in-frame clones and misses some; the assay was immunoSEQ multiplex PCR. The sample yields fewer than 250,000 clones, over 80% seen once. Material for sequencing was peripheral blood. The receptors here all came from a man in his sixties with COVID-19, enrolled during active disease. The CDR3 runs from the conserved cysteine through the conserved F or W. Fields, in order: J gene, clone size, V gene, D gene, CDR3 length, CDR3 protein, CDR3 DNA. The D gene is left open where the match is weak. The listing skips clone size in some rows; elsewhere it reads once, few, many or a size class.

J gene: TRBJ1-4; clone size: NA; V gene: TRBV18; D gene: TRBD1; CDR3 length: 13; CDR3 protein: CASSSGTGPHLFF; CDR3 DNA: TGTGCCAGCTCCTCCGGGACAGGGCCTCATCTGTTTTTT
J gene: TRBJ2-7; clone size: NA; V gene: TRBV5-1; D gene: TRBD1; CDR3 length: 14; CDR3 protein: CASSSPRTGAEQYF; CDR3 DNA: TGCGCCAGCAGCTCTCCAAGGACAGGGGCCGAGCAGTACTTC
J gene: TRBJ1-5; clone size: few; V gene: TRBV27; D gene: TRBD1; CDR3 length: 16; CDR3 protein: CASSTIGQGSNQPQHF; CDR3 DNA: TGTGCCAGCAGCACCATCGGACAGGGAAGCAATCAGCCCCAGCATTTT
J gene: TRBJ2-3; clone size: NA; V gene: TRBV18; D gene: NA; CDR3 length: 13; CDR3 protein: CASSPPSVDTQYF; CDR3 DNA: TGTGCCAGCTCACCACCGTCCGTGGATACGCAGTATTTT
J gene: TRBJ2-5; clone size: NA; V gene: TRBV25-1; D gene: TRBD2; CDR3 length: 14; CDR3 protein: CASSDGTSGETQYF; CDR3 DNA: TGTGCCAGCAGTGACGGGACTAGCGGAGAGACCCAGTACTTC
J gene: TRBJ1-5; clone size: NA; V gene: TRBV27; D gene: NA; CDR3 length: 15; CDR3 protein: CASSLNRDGNQPQHF; CDR3 DNA: TGTGCCAGCAGTTTAAACAGGGATGGCAATCAGCCCCAGCATTTT
J gene: TRBJ2-2; clone size: NA; V gene: TRBV2; D gene: NA; CDR3 length: 13; CDR3 protein: CASRQVNTGELFF; CDR3 DNA: TGTGCCAGCAGACAGGTCAACACCGGGGAGCTGTTTTTT
J gene: TRBJ2-7; clone size: few; V gene: TRBV6-6; D gene: TRBD1; CDR3 length: 14; CDR3 protein: CASSGTGGPYEQYF; CDR3 DNA: TGTGCCAGCAGTGGGACAGGGGGACCATACGAGCAGTACTTC
J gene: TRBJ1-1; clone size: NA; V gene: TRBV12-3/TRBV12-4; D gene: NA; CDR3 length: 13; CDR3 protein: CASSATVDPEAFF; CDR3 DNA: TGTGCCAGCAGCGCGACAGTGGACCCTGAAGCTTTCTTT
J gene: TRBJ1-1; clone size: NA; V gene: TRBV15; D gene: NA; CDR3 length: 14; CDR3 protein: CATSSSQGRTEAFF; CDR3 DNA: TGTGCCACCAGCAGCAGTCAGGGGCGGACTGAAGCTTTCTTT
J gene: TRBJ2-6; clone size: once; V gene: TRBV4-3; D gene: NA; CDR3 length: 17; CDR3 protein: CASSSQVLNSGANVLTF; CDR3 DNA: TGCGCCAGCAGCTCTCAAGTACTGAACTCTGGGGCCAACGTCCTGACTTTC
J gene: TRBJ2-2; clone size: NA; V gene: TRBV9; D gene: TRBD1; CDR3 length: 16; CDR3 protein: CASSVKGGANTGELFF; CDR3 DNA: TGTGCCAGCAGCGTCAAAGGGGGCGCGAACACCGGGGAGCTGTTTTTT
J gene: TRBJ1-1; clone size: NA; V gene: TRBV19; D gene: NA; CDR3 length: 15; CDR3 protein: CASSMSGGRNTEAFF; CDR3 DNA: TGTGCCAGTAGTATGTCCGGGGGGAGGAACACTGAAGCTTTCTTT
J gene: TRBJ2-7; clone size: NA; V gene: TRBV19; D gene: NA; CDR3 length: 13; CDR3 protein: CASSAPGSYEQYF; CDR3 DNA: TGTGCCAGTAGTGCCCCAGGGTCCTACGAGCAGTACTTC
J gene: TRBJ1-1; clone size: NA; V gene: TRBV3-1/TRBV3-2; D gene: NA; CDR3 length: 15; CDR3 protein: CASSQAGDLGTEAFF; CDR3 DNA: TGTGCCAGCAGCCAAGCCGGGGATCTGGGCACTGAAGCTTTCTTT
J gene: TRBJ1-2; clone size: NA; V gene: TRBV4-2; D gene: NA; CDR3 length: 14; CDR3 protein: CASSQDRGSHGYTF; CDR3 DNA: TGTGCCAGCAGCCAAGACAGGGGTAGCCATGGCTACACCTTC
J gene: TRBJ2-7; clone size: NA; V gene: TRBV25-1; D gene: NA; CDR3 length: 15; CDR3 protein: CASTPRGTGSYEQYF; CDR3 DNA: TGTGCCAGCACCCCCCGCGGGACTGGTTCCTACGAGCAGTACTTC
J gene: TRBJ2-7; clone size: few; V gene: TRBV3-1/TRBV3-2; D gene: NA; CDR3 length: 14; CDR3 protein: CASSQYGTRGEQYF; CDR3 DNA: TGTGCCAGCAGCCAATACGGGACTCGGGGAGAGCAGTACTTC
J gene: TRBJ1-6; clone size: NA; V gene: TRBV18; D gene: TRBD1; CDR3 length: 14; CDR3 protein: CASSPTGLDSPLHF; CDR3 DNA: TGTGCCAGCTCTCCGACAGGGCTGGATTCACCCCTCCACTTT
J gene: TRBJ2-3; clone size: NA; V gene: TRBV6-2/TRBV6-3; D gene: NA; CDR3 length: 14; CDR3 protein: CASSYRDFTDTQYF; CDR3 DNA: TGTGCCAGCAGTTACCGAGATTTCACAGATACGCAGTATTTT
J gene: TRBJ1-1; clone size: NA; V gene: TRBV7-9; D gene: TRBD1; CDR3 length: 14; CDR3 protein: CASSLGQGDTEAFF; CDR3 DNA: TGTGCCAGCAGCTTAGGACAGGGGGACACTGAAGCTTTCTTT
J gene: TRBJ2-1; clone size: NA; V gene: TRBV19; D gene: NA; CDR3 length: 14; CDR3 protein: CASSIGTSYDEQFF; CDR3 DNA: TGTGCCAGTAGTATCGGCACTAGTTACGATGAGCAGTTCTTC
J gene: TRBJ2-1; clone size: NA; V gene: TRBV5-1; D gene: TRBD2; CDR3 length: 17; CDR3 protein: CASSSGLAGGGYNEQFF; CDR3 DNA: TGCGCCAGCAGCTCCGGACTAGCGGGAGGAGGCTACAATGAGCAGTTCTTC
J gene: TRBJ2-1; clone size: NA; V gene: TRBV12-5; D gene: NA; CDR3 length: 13; CDR3 protein: CASGLLEDSLQFF; CDR3 DNA: TGTGCTAGTGGTTTGTTAGAGGACAGCCTCCAGTTCTTC
J gene: TRBJ2-1; clone size: NA; V gene: TRBV27; D gene: TRBD2; CDR3 length: 16; CDR3 protein: CASSERRASGSNEQFF; CDR3 DNA: TGTGCCAGCAGTGAAAGGAGGGCTAGCGGGAGTAACGAGCAGTTCTTC
J gene: TRBJ2-7; clone size: few; V gene: TRBV7-9; D gene: NA; CDR3 length: 12; CDR3 protein: CASSRDSDEQYF; CDR3 DNA: TGTGCCAGCAGCCGAGATAGTGACGAGCAGTACTTC
J gene: TRBJ2-3; clone size: NA; V gene: TRBV3-1/TRBV3-2; D gene: NA; CDR3 length: 11; CDR3 protein: CASSNKDTQYF; CDR3 DNA: TGTGCCAGCAGCAATAAAGATACGCAGTATTTT
J gene: TRBJ1-1; clone size: NA; V gene: TRBV5-6; D gene: TRBD1; CDR3 length: 15; CDR3 protein: CASSMRGRRNTEAFF; CDR3 DNA: TGTGCCAGCAGCATGAGGGGGCGGCGGAACACTGAAGCTTTCTTT
J gene: TRBJ2-7; clone size: NA; V gene: TRBV7-2; D gene: TRBD1; CDR3 length: 15; CDR3 protein: CASSKDRDRAYEQYF; CDR3 DNA: TGTGCCAGCAGCAAAGACCGGGACAGGGCTTACGAGCAGTACTTC